One and the same sample provided the 7 T cell receptor beta chains below, sequenced in a study of cytomegalovirus exposure and HLA in healthy donors. Use of 60 Vbeta and 13 Jbeta primers characterized the PCR. The protocol was immunoSEQ multiplex PCR, while the TCRdb copy is restricted to in-frame clones and leaves out a portion. Of 150,000 to 200,000 clones in the sample, roughly 80% were seen once. Sequencing was done on a sample of PBMCs. Receptors were obtained from a young woman in good health and CMV-seronegative.

The chain employs TRBV28 and TRBJ2-1; the D gene is possibly TRBD2 (6 bases). Germline V gene sequence: CDR1 MDHEN, CDR2 SYDVKM. The germline V and J ends were trimmed by 8 bases and 8 bases, with 22 bases remaining between them. The CDR3 loop spans 15 amino acids. Written as DNA, the CDR3 is TGTGCCAGCGGCCCCTTGGGGGAGGCTCCCGATGAGCAGTTCTTC. Its protein is CASGPLGEAPDEQFF.

The chain recombines TRBV10-2 with TRBJ2-1, with D uncertain. V lost 5 bases to trimming and J lost 0 bases, with 2 bases between them. This CDR3 is 12 amino acids long. Germline V lookup: CDR1 WSHSY, CDR2 SAAADI. DNA of the CDR3: TGCGCCAGCAGTCACTCCTACAATGAGCAGTTCTTC. It specifies CASSHSYNEQFF.

The chain is built from TRBV6-5 and TRBJ2-5, with 7 bases that match TRBD1. Germline V gene sequence: CDR1 MNHEY, CDR2 SVGAGI. J gave up 9 bases and V 6 bases, and 10 bases lay outside the gene matches. The CDR3 totals 13 residues. The chain's CDR3 is CASSRDRVRAQYF. The CDR3 DNA is TGTGCCAGCAGCCGCGACAGGGTGAGGGCCCAGTACTTC.

This clone was found a few times. The V call is TRBV25-1, the J call TRBJ1-1; TRBD1 agrees at 9 bases. Germline V gene data show CDR1 as MGHDK and CDR2 as SYGVNS. The CDR3 is 15 residues long. Trimming cost V 4 bases and J 3 bases; bases outside gene matches: 6. This CDR3 reads CASSVPGTGHTEAFF. The CDR3 DNA reads as TGTGCCAGCAGTGTTCCCGGGACAGGGCACACTGAAGCTTTCTTT.

The chain couples TRBV5-1 to TRBJ1-1; the match to TRBD1 covers 7 bases. The CDR3 covers 14 residues. Germline CDR1 SGHRS, CDR2 YFSETQ. Trimming removed 3 bases from V and 1 base from J; junction bases left unmatched: 3. The CDR3 region has the DNA TGCGCCAGCAGCTCCGGGACAGCGAACACTGAAGCTTTCTTT. Translation: CASSSGTANTEAFF.

This clone was detected only once. The CDR3 spells CASSQETQRQETQYF. The CDR3 nucleotides are TGTGCCAGCAGCCAAGAAACGCAGAGGCAAGAGACCCAGTACTTC. The chain links TRBV4-2 to TRBJ2-5; D is unclear. The V end was cut by 0 bases, the J end by 2 bases, with 10 bases between. The CDR3 contains 15 residues. Per the germline V gene, CDR1 is LGHNA and CDR2 is YNFKEQ.

For the CDR3, the DNA is TGTGCCAGTAGTATAGGGGGGGACCGAGGCAATCAGCCCCAGCATTTT. Protein sequence: CASSIGGDRGNQPQHF. The V call is TRBV19, the J call TRBJ1-5; possible D gene TRBD1, 5 bases. This CDR3 has 16 amino acids. V dropped 1 base and J dropped 2 bases, with 12 bases sitting between them. Germline lookup yields CDR1 LNHDA and CDR2 SQIVND (reference sequence).